One and the same sample provided the 30 T cell receptor beta chains below, sequenced in a study of spatial heterogeneity in lung cancer. TCRdb reprocessed the 5' RACE reads with MiXCR, giving one entry per CDR3 protein. Found here are around 19,000 distinct CDR3 sequences, 15% to 20% of them singletons; the top ten hold more than 13%. Time point here: sample taken at primary tumor resection. Sequencing of whole RNA from tumor, nontumor lung or frozen PBMC involved no sorting. The sample consisted of PBMCs, taken at surgery. The receptors here all came from a male donor with early-stage non-small cell lung cancer.

J is TRBJ2-1 and V is TRBV20-1; the D is unclear. Trimming shortened V by 3 bases and J by 4 bases, and 7 bases separated the two germline ends. The CDR3 contains 12 residues. Looked up from germline, CDR1 is DFQATT and CDR2 is SNEGSKA (reference sequence). The DNA of the CDR3 is TGCAGTGCTAGGGGCAGTTACAATGAGCAGTTCTTC. Amino acids: CSARGSYNEQFF.

This clonotype was counted at least ten times. J is TRBJ2-1 and V is TRBV10-3; TRBD2 matches 12 bases. This CDR3 is built from 16 residues. V shed 1 base, J shed 7 bases, and the junction held 5 bases outside the gene matches. Per the germline V gene, CDR1 is ENHRY and CDR2 is SYGVKD. This CDR3 is CAISELSSGGANEQFF. The CDR3 bases are TGTGCCATCAGTGAGTTGTCTAGCGGGGGGGCTAATGAGCAGTTCTTC.

Concerning this clonotype itself: A read error may be the cause here, since a much bigger clone is one base away. J is TRBJ1-1 and V is TRBV19; D is unclear. Germline lookup yields CDR1 LNHDA and CDR2 SQIVND (reference sequence). The CDR3 is made up of 11 amino acids. The CDR3 is CVSIGSTEAFF. The CDR3 bases are TGTGTCAGTATAGGGAGCACTGAAGCTTTCTTT. Combining the CDR3 with reference TRBV19 and TRBJ1-1 gives the whole variable domain DGGITQSPKYLFRKEGQNVTLSCEQNLNHDAMYWYRQDPGQGLRLIYYSQIVNDFQKGDIAEGYSVSREKKESFPLTVTSAQKNPTAFYLCVSIGSTEAFFGQGTRLTVV.

This clonotype came up many times. The gene calls are TRBV29-1 and TRBJ1-1; 9 bases map to TRBD1. The V and J ends lost 6 bases and 2 bases, in that order; junction bases with no gene match: 7. CDR1 and CDR2 from the germline V gene are SQVTM and ANQGSEA. The CDR3 covers 14 residues. As DNA, the CDR3 is TGCAGCGTCTCACTGGGACAGGGAAACACTGAAGCTTTCTTT. It encodes CSVSLGQGNTEAFF.

This chain uses TRBV27 with TRBJ1-1; 7 nucleotides agree with TRBD1. The trim removed 3 bases at V and 3 bases at J, leaving 4 bases unmatched. CDR1 is MNHEY and CDR2 is SMNVEV in the germline V gene (reference sequence). The CDR3 loop spans 14 amino acids. The CDR3 loop reads CASSFQGGYTEAFF. Here the CDR3 DNA reads TGTGCCAGCAGTTTTCAGGGGGGTTACACTGAAGCTTTCTTT.

This clonotype was detected only a few times. The chain couples TRBV12-2 to TRBJ1-2; whether TRBD1, the table's D call, matches the DNA was not checked. TRBV12-2 is reported as a pseudogene. The CDR3 sequence is 14 residues long. CDR3 loop: CASRPPPFPRGYTF. In DNA, the CDR3 is TGTGCAAGTCGCCCTCCCCCCTTTCCGAGAGGCTACACCTTC.

This clonotype was picked up many times. The CDR3 coding sequence is TGTGCCAGCAGTTACTCCCCTCAGGGGGATACGCAGTATTTT. Translation: CASSYSPQGDTQYF. V and J are TRBV6-5 and TRBJ2-3, with D perhaps matching TRBD1 (6 bases). The V end lost 0 bases, the J end lost 6 bases, and 10 bases lay between the germline ends. The germline CDR1 and CDR2 sequences are MNHEY and SVGAGI. This CDR3 has 14 amino acids.

This chain connects TRBV28 to TRBJ2-3; a weak D match, TRBD1 (5 bases). Trimming removed 6 bases from V and 0 bases from J, with 10 bases in between. The CDR3 spans 14 residues. Germline V gene sequence: CDR1 MDHEN, CDR2 SYDVKM. The CDR3 nucleotides read TGTGCCAGCAGACAGGTAACTAGCACAGATACGCAGTATTTT. Translated: CASRQVTSTDTQYF.

This chain joins TRBV6-5 and TRBJ1-1, with 8 bases that match TRBD1. Germline values: CDR1 MNHEY, CDR2 SVGAGI. The CDR3 spans 14 residues. V was clipped by 5 bases and J by 1 base; unmatched bases: 3. The CDR3 DNA reads as TGTGCCAGCAGTACCGGGACAGGGAACACTGAAGCTTTCTTT. Translated, it gives CASSTGTGNTEAFF.

V is TRBV2 and J is TRBJ1-1; 10 bases map to TRBD1. Trimming took 10 bases from V and 4 from J; bases not matched to a gene: 18. Germline CDR1 is SNHLY and CDR2 is FYNNEI. The CDR3 has 17 amino acids. The CDR3: CANSKGQGGVRSTEAFF. The CDR3 nucleotides are TGTGCCAACAGCAAAGGACAGGGGGGGGTTCGTAGCACTGAAGCTTTCTTT.

Ten or more counts support this clonotype. The rearrangement uses TRBV29-1 and TRBJ2-3; TRBD1 matches 9 bases. The CDR3 contains 14 residues. Losses at the gene ends were 4 bases for V and 4 bases for J; bases not matched to a gene: 6. The germline V gene has CDR1 SQVTM and CDR2 ANQGSEA. CDR3 bases: TGCAGCGTTGGGGGACAGGGTGTCTCAGATACGCAGTATTTT. Protein product: CSVGGQGVSDTQYF.

The rearrangement joins TRBV20-1 to TRBJ2-3, with 10 bases identical to TRBD2. In germline, CDR1 is DFQATT, CDR2 SNEGSKA (reference sequence). The V segment lost 8 bases and the J segment 2 bases; nucleotides outside the gene matches: 16. The CDR3 covers 17 residues. The CDR3: CSLRGLAGERYTDTQYF. In DNA, the CDR3 is TGCAGTTTAAGGGGGCTAGCGGGGGAGCGTTACACAGATACGCAGTATTTT.

In DNA form, the CDR3 reads TGCAGTGCTAGAGATCAGGGACTAGCGGTAGAGCAGTTCTTC. Its translation is CSARDQGLAVEQFF. J is TRBJ2-1 and V is TRBV20-1; 11 bases agree with TRBD2. V shed 0 bases, J shed 10 bases, and the junction held 5 bases outside the gene matches. The length of the CDR3 is 14 residues. The germline V gene encodes CDR1 DFQATT and CDR2 SNEGSKA (reference sequence).

This clonotype has at least ten counts. The rearrangement joins TRBV20-1 to TRBJ2-3; 9 bases fit TRBD2. Germline-derived CDR1 and CDR2 are DFQATT and SNEGSKA (reference sequence). This CDR3 is built from 13 residues. V lost 8 bases to trimming and J lost 1 base; unmatched junction nucleotides: 4. CDR3 in amino acids: CSQRLAGTDTQYF. The CDR3 DNA reads as TGCAGTCAGAGACTAGCGGGCACAGATACGCAGTATTTT.

The chain joins TRBV2 to TRBJ2-3; 8 bases are a match to TRBD2. This CDR3 has 15 amino acids. Germline lookup yields CDR1 SNHLY and CDR2 FYNNEI. The V gene end was trimmed by 4 bases and the J gene end by 1 base; junction bases not matched to a gene: 4. The CDR3 protein is CASSVGLAGTDTQYF. For the CDR3, the DNA is TGTGCCAGCAGTGTTGGACTAGCCGGCACAGATACGCAGTATTTT.

This clonotype was counted ten times or more. The V gene is TRBV7-2, the J gene TRBJ2-7; 11 bases match TRBD2. V trimming: 8 bases; J trimming: 2 bases; junction bases outside the gene matches: 14. This CDR3 region has 17 residues. Per germline, CDR1 SGHTA and CDR2 FQGNSA. In nucleotides, the CDR3 is TGTGCCAGCTCTAGGACAGTAGCGGGGGGGATCGCCTACGAGCAGTACTTC. Translated, it gives CASSRTVAGGIAYEQYF. Variable domain in full (rest from reference TRBV7-2 and TRBJ2-7): GAGVSQSPSNKVTEKGKDVELRCDPISGHTALYWYRQSLGQGLEFLIYFQGNSAPDKSGLPSDRFSAERTGGSVSTLTIQRTQQEDSAVYLCASSRTVAGGIAYEQYFGPGTRLTVT.

The chain joins TRBV10-1 to TRBJ2-1; 8 nucleotides agree with TRBD2. The CDR3 has 14 residues. In germline, CDR1 is WNHNN, CDR2 SYGVQD (reference sequence). The trim removed 3 bases at V and 7 bases at J, leaving 5 bases unmatched. The CDR3 loop reads CASSDSGVGNEQFF. The CDR3 DNA sequence: TGCGCCAGCAGTGATAGCGGGGTAGGAAATGAGCAGTTCTTC.

The sample holds many counts of this clonotype. CDR3 sequence reads: CASSHSFYRALGYGYTF. The CDR3 DNA sequence: TGTGCCAGCAGCCACTCGTTCTACAGGGCCCTAGGGTATGGCTACACCTTC. V usage is TRBV7-2 and J usage is TRBJ1-2, with D possibly being TRBD1 (6 bases). V lost 5 bases to trimming and J lost 5 bases, with 24 bases between them. The germline CDR1 and CDR2 sequences are SGHTA and FQGNSA. The CDR3 covers 17 residues. The variable domain in full, completed from reference TRBV7-2 and TRBJ1-2, reads GAGVSQSPSNKVTEKGKDVELRCDPISGHTALYWYRQSLGQGLEFLIYFQGNSAPDKSGLPSDRFSAERTGGSVSTLTIQRTQQEDSAVYLCASSHSFYRALGYGYTFGSGTRLTVV.

Sample share makes this clonotype medium-sized. This CDR3 reads CASSLASSSGIYNEQFF. CDR3 in DNA: TGTGCCAGCAGCTTAGCCTCCAGTAGCGGTATCTACAATGAGCAGTTCTTC. This sequence joins TRBV7-9 and TRBJ2-1; maybe TRBD2 (6 bases). The CDR3 loop spans 17 amino acids. Per germline, CDR1 SEHNR and CDR2 FQNEAQ (reference sequence). The germline V and J ends were trimmed by 0 bases and 3 bases, with 15 bases remaining between them.

V gene TRBV7-9 combines with J gene TRBJ1-2; weak D call: TRBD1 (5 bases). V lost 3 bases to trimming and J lost 4 bases, with 18 bases between them. The CDR3 covers 16 residues. Germline-derived CDR1 and CDR2 are SEHNR and FQNEAQ (reference sequence). CDR3 loop: CASSFPRDGGLYGYTF. The CDR3 DNA reads as TGTGCCAGCAGCTTCCCCCGGGACGGAGGGCTCTATGGCTACACCTTC.

In its sample, this clonotype was seen many times. The chain combines TRBV10-1 with TRBJ2-2; the match to TRBD2 covers 9 bases. The germline V gene has CDR1 WNHNN and CDR2 SYGVQD (reference sequence). V shed 4 bases and J 7 bases; nucleotides not matched to a gene: 13. CDR3 length: 17 amino acids. The DNA for the CDR3 is TGCGCCAGCAGTGGAATAACCAGCGGGGGGCAAATCGGGGAGCTGTTTTTT. Translated: CASSGITSGGQIGELFF.

This clonotype came up a few times. This rearrangement joins TRBV19 to TRBJ2-7; TRBD1 aligns across 7 bases. Germline CDR1 LNHDA, CDR2 SQIVND (reference sequence). The CDR3 runs to 15 residues. V was pared by 5 bases and J by 2 bases, with 9 bases of the junction left unmatched. CDR3 protein: CASSVSAGGTYEQYF. As DNA, the CDR3 is TGTGCCAGTAGTGTCAGCGCAGGGGGAACCTACGAGCAGTACTTC. Complete variable domain (other parts from reference TRBV19 and TRBJ2-7): DGGITQSPKYLFRKEGQNVTLSCEQNLNHDAMYWYRQDPGQGLRLIYYSQIVNDFQKGDIAEGYSVSREKKESFPLTVTSAQKNPTAFYLCASSVSAGGTYEQYFGPGTRLTVT.

This clonotype has at least ten counts. The rearrangement links TRBV5-1 to TRBJ1-2, with D possibly being TRBD1 (5 bases). Germline CDR1 SGHRS, CDR2 YFSETQ. V lost 3 bases, J lost 0 bases, and 12 bases lay in between. This CDR3 comprises 15 residues. CDR3 nucleotides: TGCGCCAGCAGCTCCAGGGATGGAGCTAACTATGGCTACACCTTC. It is translated as CASSSRDGANYGYTF.

This clonotype was picked up a small number of times. The V gene is TRBV11-2, the J gene TRBJ1-2; D may be TRBD1 (6 bases). CDR1 and CDR2 from the germline V gene are SGHAT and FQNNGV. The CDR3 runs to 16 residues. Trimming shortened V by 3 bases and J by 3 bases, and 17 bases separated the two germline ends. The CDR3 sequence is CASSFPTRDNHYGYTF. The CDR3 DNA sequence: TGTGCCAGCAGCTTCCCAACACGGGACAACCACTATGGCTACACCTTC.

This clonotype was found many times. The CDR3 region has the DNA TGCGCCAGCAGCTACGAGGACAGCTTCTTCCTCTACAATGAGCAGTTCTTC. This translates into CASSYEDSFFLYNEQFF. The chain joins TRBV5-1 to TRBJ2-1; D perhaps matches TRBD1 (6 bases). V was pared by 3 bases and J by 3 bases, with 19 bases between. Germline CDR1 reads SGHRS; CDR2 reads YFSETQ. CDR3 length equals 17 residues.

This clonotype was picked up many times. The V and J genes are TRBV5-6 and TRBJ2-2; TRBD2 might be the D (7 bases). This CDR3 is 17 amino acids long. With 0 bases removed from V and 1 base from J, the gap between germline ends came to 13 bases. Germline CDR1 reads SGHDT; CDR2 reads YYEEEE. The CDR3 here is CASSLDGGGLNTGELFF. The DNA of the CDR3 is TGTGCCAGCAGCTTGGACGGCGGGGGCCTGAACACCGGGGAGCTGTTTTTT.

The chain recombines TRBV9 with TRBJ2-7; D gene uncertain. The CDR3 sequence is 15 residues long. Germline V gives CDR1 SGDLS, CDR2 YYNGEE. V gave up 0 bases and J gave up 2 bases, with 12 bases separating them. The CDR3: CASSVADRSTYEQYF. CDR3 in DNA: TGTGCCAGCAGCGTAGCGGACCGGAGCACCTACGAGCAGTACTTC.

This clonotype has at least ten counts. V gene TRBV3-1 combines with J gene TRBJ2-1; 16 bases line up with TRBD2. J gave up 11 bases and V 5 bases, and 6 bases lay outside the gene matches. The V gene's germline CDR1 is LGHDT and CDR2 YNNKEL (reference sequence). The CDR3 is made up of 15 amino acids. CDR3: CASSFGTSGGVQQFF. The CDR3 DNA reads TGTGCCAGCAGCTTCGGGACTAGCGGGGGGGTTCAGCAGTTCTTC.

This clonotype occurred many times. This sequence joins TRBV18 and TRBJ2-7; 14 nucleotides match TRBD2. Per the germline V gene, CDR1 is KGHSH and CDR2 is LQKENI. The CDR3 has 15 residues. J gave up 4 bases and V 6 bases, and 5 bases lay outside the gene matches. CDR3 coding DNA: TGTGCCAGCTCGGGACTAGCGGGGGCTTCATACGAGCAGTACTTC. Translating gives CASSGLAGASYEQYF.

This clonotype is classed as medium-sized. V gene TRBV6-6 combines with J gene TRBJ1-5; 11 bases line up with TRBD1. The CDR3 loop spans 16 amino acids. Looked up from germline, CDR1 is MNHNY and CDR2 is SVGAGI (reference sequence). V trimming: 2 bases; J trimming: 3 bases; junction bases outside the gene matches: 3. CDR3 nucleotides: TGTGCCAGCAGTTACGGGACAGGGGGTAACAATCAGCCCCAGCATTTT. This sequence encodes CASSYGTGGNNQPQHF.